Shown below are 21 T cell receptor beta chains from a single sample sequenced in a study of cytomegalovirus exposure and HLA in healthy donors. Primers included in the PCR were 60 Vbeta and 13 Jbeta primers. Some clones are missing from TCRdb's copy, which holds only in-frame ones; the method was immunoSEQ multiplex PCR. The sample yields 95,000 to 150,000 clones, almost 85% seen once. Material for sequencing was PBMCs. The receptors stem from a young woman in good health and CMV-seronegative.

This clone was counted once. The genes are TRBV5-1 and TRBJ2-3; 7 positions match TRBD2. In germline, CDR1 is SGHRS, CDR2 YFSETQ. The CDR3 is 15 residues long. J gave up 0 bases and V 4 bases, and 5 bases lay outside the gene matches. CDR3 DNA sequence: TGCGCCAGCAGCCCGGGACTACCCAGCACAGATACGCAGTATTTT. It yields the protein CASSPGLPSTDTQYF. The variable domain in full, with the rest retrieved from reference TRBV5-1 and TRBJ2-3, is KAGVTQTPRYLIKTRGQQVTLSCSPISGHRSVSWYQQTPGQGLQFLFEYFSETQRNKGNFPGRFSGRQFSNSRSEMNVSTLELGDSALYLCASSPGLPSTDTQYFGPGTRLTVL.

The chain uses TRBV6-4 and TRBJ1-2, with 10 positions matching TRBD1. V was pared by 5 bases and J by 6 bases, with 3 bases of the junction left unmatched. The CDR3 has 13 amino acids. From germline, CDR1 is MRHNA and CDR2 SNTAGT. In DNA, the CDR3 is TGTGCCAGCAGTCCCGGGACAGGGGATGGCTACACCTTC. This translates into CASSPGTGDGYTF.

The genes are TRBV7-2 and TRBJ1-6; no definite D call. CDR1 is SGHTA and CDR2 is FQGNSA in the germline V gene. The CDR3 is 17 residues long. Trimming stripped 3 bases from V and 1 base from J, with 13 bases between. The CDR3 DNA reads TGTGCCAGCAGCTTGGGAGGCGGTAGATCCTATAATTCACCCCTCCACTTT. Its translation is CASSLGGGRSYNSPLHF.

This sequence joins TRBV4-1 and TRBJ1-5; no clear D gene. This CDR3 is built from 15 residues. Germline loops: CDR1 MGHRA, CDR2 YSYEKL. Trimming cost V 0 bases and J 6 bases, with 12 bases left between them. As DNA, the CDR3 is TGCGCCAGCAGCCAAGATGAGGTGAGGGCTCAGCCCCAGCATTTT. Amino acids: CASSQDEVRAQPQHF.

V and J are TRBV5-4 and TRBJ2-3, with TRBD1 matching 10 bases. V shed 4 bases and J 4 bases; nucleotides not matched to a gene: 6. The CDR3 covers 15 residues. Germline V gives CDR1 SGHNT, CDR2 YYREEE (reference sequence). CDR3: CASSPGQGKSDTQYF. CDR3 bases: TGTGCCAGCAGCCCGGGACAGGGGAAATCAGATACGCAGTATTTT. Filled out from reference TRBV5-4 and TRBJ2-3, the complete variable domain reads ETGVTQSPTHLIKTRGQQVTLRCSSQSGHNTVSWYQQALGQGPQFIFQYYREEENGRGNFPPRFSGLQFPNYSSELNVNALELDDSALYLCASSPGQGKSDTQYFGPGTRLTVL.

The chain uses TRBV7-2 and TRBJ2-1; possible D gene TRBD1, 5 bases. The CDR3 length is 12 residues. V gave up 4 bases and J gave up 11 bases, with 12 bases separating them. Germline V gene lookup returns CDR1 SGHTA and CDR2 FQGNSA. The CDR3 protein is CASSSYTGKQFF. CDR3 DNA sequence: TGTGCCAGCAGCTCCTACACAGGAAAGCAGTTCTTC.

DNA for the CDR3: TGTGCCAGCAGCTTTCTGGGGACAGGATATAATTCACCCCTCCACTTT. It specifies CASSFLGTGYNSPLHF. The rearrangement joins TRBV7-2 to TRBJ1-6, with 8 bases that match TRBD1. Germline values: CDR1 SGHTA, CDR2 FQGNSA. The CDR3 totals 16 residues. Losses at the gene ends were 3 bases for V and 4 bases for J; bases not matched to a gene: 5.

J is TRBJ1-2 and V is TRBV4-1, with a weak D call TRBD1 (5 bases). Deletions cut 0 bases from V and 7 bases from J, with 9 bases between. The CDR3 covers 13 residues. CDR1 and CDR2 (germline): MGHRA, YSYEKL. DNA of the CDR3: TGCGCCAGCAGCCAAGAACGAAGGGGTGGCTACACCTTC. As protein: CASSQERRGGYTF.

CDR3 sequence reads: CASSSRGGADEKLFF. CDR3 sequence (DNA): TGCGCCAGCAGCTCAAGGGGGGGGGCGGATGAAAAACTGTTTTTT. V is TRBV4-1 and J is TRBJ1-4, with D possibly matching TRBD1 (6 bases). CDR1 MGHRA and CDR2 YSYEKL come from the germline V gene. Trimming shortened V by 5 bases and J by 6 bases, and 16 bases separated the two germline ends. This CDR3 region has 15 residues.

In nucleotides, the CDR3 is TGTGCCAGCACCCACGGGGGTAGCTATAATTCACCCCTCCACTTT. Amino acids: CASTHGGSYNSPLHF. J is TRBJ1-6 and V is TRBV6-5; maybe TRBD1 (5 bases). In germline, CDR1 is MNHEY, CDR2 SVGAGI. V lost 7 bases and J lost 3, with 13 bases in between. The CDR3 has 15 amino acids.

The chain recombines TRBV6-4 with TRBJ2-1; TRBD2 matches 8 bases. This CDR3 is built from 15 residues. The ends lost 4 bases at V and 5 bases at J; junction bases unmatched: 7. From germline, CDR1 is MRHNA and CDR2 SNTAGT. The CDR3 loop reads CASSVTAGEDNEQFF. Written as DNA, the CDR3 is TGTGCCAGCAGTGTAACAGCGGGGGAAGACAATGAGCAGTTCTTC.

This clone occurred a few times. This chain connects TRBV11-2 to TRBJ1-1, with D possibly being TRBD1 (5 bases). This CDR3 spans 15 amino acids. The germline V gene has CDR1 SGHAT and CDR2 FQNNGV. The V end lost 11 bases, the J end lost 5 bases, and 24 bases lay between the germline ends. CDR3 amino acids: CAVTYRRRESTEAFF. The DNA for the CDR3 is TGTGCCGTAACTTACAGGCGAAGGGAAAGTACTGAAGCTTTCTTT. Full variable domain (remainder filled in from reference TRBV11-2 and TRBJ1-1): EAGVAQSPRYKIIEKRQSVAFWCNPISGHATLYWYQQILGQGPKLLIQFQNNGVVDDSQLPKDRFSAERLKGVDSTLKIQPAKLEDSAVYLCAVTYRRRESTEAFFGQGTRLTVV.

The J gene is TRBJ2-7, the V gene TRBV5-1; D call uncertain. This CDR3 spans 12 amino acids. Germline CDR1 SGHRS, CDR2 YFSETQ. Trimming removed 3 bases at V and 0 bases at J, with 4 bases between. The CDR3 DNA is TGCGCCAGCAGCTCCAGCTCCTACGAGCAGTACTTC. This translates into CASSSSSYEQYF.

This chain uses TRBV7-9 with TRBJ1-3, with 9 bases identical to TRBD1. The CDR3 is made up of 15 amino acids. The germline V gene encodes CDR1 SEHNR and CDR2 FQNEAQ (reference sequence). V shed 3 bases, J shed 10 bases, and the junction held 10 bases outside the gene matches. CDR3 DNA sequence: TGTGCCAGCAGCTTCCCGGGACAGGGATGGGGAACCATATATTTT. Translation gives CASSFPGQGWGTIYF.

As regards this clone: One junction end disagrees with the germline gene, perhaps due to a read error. The chain carries TRBV29-1 and TRBJ2-6, with TRBD1 matching 7 bases. Germline V CDR1 and CDR2: SQVTM, ANQGSEA. CDR3 length: 14 amino acids. The CDR3 coding sequence is TGCAGCGTTACTGGGACAGCTGGGGCCAACGGCCTGACTTTC. Protein: CSVTGTAGANGLTF.

This sequence joins TRBV2 and TRBJ1-1; no clear D gene. This CDR3 spans 14 amino acids. The V and J ends lost 6 bases and 5 bases respectively, with 16 bases between them. Germline CDR1 SNHLY, CDR2 FYNNEI. The CDR3 sequence: CASSPSGGLTEAFF. In DNA form, the CDR3 reads TGTGCCAGCAGCCCCTCAGGTGGACTTACTGAAGCTTTCTTT.

The V gene is TRBV7-8, the J gene TRBJ1-1, with 7 bases fitting TRBD1. CDR1 SGHVS and CDR2 FQNEAQ come from the germline V gene. Unmatched junction bases numbered 22, after V lost 2 bases and J lost 7 bases. This CDR3 has 19 residues. In DNA form, the CDR3 reads TGTGCCAGCAGCTTATCAAGGGTGGTGGATCGACAGGGCGTAAGTGAAGCTTTCTTT. It codes for CASSLSRVVDRQGVSEAFF.

This sequence joins TRBV19 and TRBJ2-1; perhaps TRBD2 as D (5 bases). V dropped 4 bases and J dropped 2 bases, with 12 bases sitting between them. The CDR3 spans 15 residues. Germline CDR1 and CDR2: LNHDA and SQIVND (reference sequence). The DNA for the CDR3 is TGTGCCAGTAGTAGCCCGGAGGTCACCTACAATGAGCAGTTCTTC. Amino acid sequence: CASSSPEVTYNEQFF.

The rearrangement links TRBV7-9 to TRBJ1-1, with D possibly matching TRBD1 (5 bases). CDR3 length: 10 amino acids. CDR1 and CDR2 (germline): SEHNR, FQNEAQ (reference sequence). V lost 7 bases to trimming and J lost 8 bases, with 8 bases between them. DNA of the CDR3: TGTGCCAGCATCGCAGGGGAAGCTTTCTTT. Protein: CASIAGEAFF.

The table lists this clone with a few counts. The chain carries TRBV19 and TRBJ1-1; 9 bases match TRBD1. V dropped 10 bases and J dropped 5; count of bases not matched to a gene: 11. Looked up from germline, CDR1 is LNHDA and CDR2 is SQIVND (reference sequence). The CDR3 runs 14 residues. The CDR3 DNA is TGTGCCACAGCACCCGGGACAGGGCGGACTGAAGCTTTCTTT. This encodes CATAPGTGRTEAFF.

This clone has more than one count but fewer than ten. The rearrangement joins TRBV19 to TRBJ2-1; D perhaps matches TRBD2 (5 bases). The germline V gene has CDR1 LNHDA and CDR2 SQIVND (reference sequence). The CDR3 consists of 13 residues. Trimming took 5 bases from V and 8 from J, leaving 13 bases between them. The CDR3 bases are TGTGCCAGTAGTCCGGACTGGGCGGATGAGCAGTTCTTC. Translating gives CASSPDWADEQFF.